This TCR beta chain is drawn from a study of CD8 T cells in ankylosing spondylitis (dated by TCRdb to 2016 to 2017). For context, the study as a whole: The study profiled T cell receptor beta repertoires in healthy donors and ankylosing spondylitis patients to find disease-linked TCR variants. Peripheral blood was sampled, and synovial fluid was also collected from ankylosing spondylitis patients. The full study cohort was made up of 25 ankylosing spondylitis patients and 95 to 130 healthy donors.

This sample was sequenced with an Illumina HiSeq 2500. Quantitative 5'-RACE with molecular barcodes was the method used to prepare the TCR beta libraries. The original pipeline was this. To identify disease-linked TCR variants, a new computational method was used, one built on a probabilistic model of VDJ rearrangement. TCRdb's own reprocessing of the public reads used fastp at Q25 and MiXCR and kept productive beta chains. Identical CDR3 proteins give one entry, which carries the most common genes and DNA. The V and J calls were determined by TCRdb, not by the authors. This sample lists about 160,000 distinct CDR3 sequences; 9.5% to 10% were detected once. Around 15% of the sample lies in the top ten. What the authors observed across the whole study: Blood from ankylosing spondylitis patients appeared to be characterized by a TCR beta motif composed of about eight highly homologous amino acid variants. Some motif variants had previously been reported in the synovial fluid and blood of reactive arthritis patients, which suggests shared mechanisms of disease initiation. The disease-linked clones had a CD8+ phenotype and were found at relatively low frequencies in peripheral blood. According to the report, matched synovial fluid samples from ankylosing spondylitis patients were significantly enriched for the disease-linked clones.

Counted from cysteine to phenylalanine, this CDR3 has 15 amino acids. Just CDR3 DNA is preserved here, 45 bases in frame from base 1. Germline trimming: 2 bases from V, 4 bases from J; junction bases outside gene matches: 4. This clonotype was seen ten or more times. Which antigen it targets is not known. It has no much larger one-base neighbor in the sample; base qualities were not kept. Rearrangement joined TRBV12-3 or TRBV12-4 to TRBJ2-2; 7 central nucleotides agree with TRBD2. This clonotype was obtained from a female donor with ankylosing spondylitis or in good health (not recorded which). Source material: blood, either unsorted or a sorted T cell fraction (not recorded which). The base sequence is TGTGCCAGCAGTTTACCGGGAGGAGGCACCGGGGAGCTGTTTTTT. This translates into CASSLPGGGTGELFF.